A single sample is the source of the 9 T cell receptor beta chains below, sequenced in a study of CD8 T cell repertoires and HIV-1 epitope variants. The antigens of these receptors remain unknown. This table comes from immunoSEQ multiplex PCR, and its TCRdb copy is limited to in-frame clones, with some not included. The sample includes 5,900 or so clones, about 60% of them seen just once. Sequenced sample: cultured CD8+ T cells derived from PBMCs. The receptors were gathered from a male donor with HIV.

V gene TRBV28 combines with J gene TRBJ1-5; perhaps TRBD1 as D (5 bases). V lost 3 bases to trimming and J lost 9 bases, with 12 bases between them. This CDR3 region has 13 residues. The germline V gene has CDR1 MDHEN and CDR2 SYDVKM. The CDR3 bases are TGTGCCAGCAGTTTCAGAGGGGATGGGCCCCAGCATTTT. Encoded protein: CASSFRGDGPQHF.

The chain links TRBV7-6 to TRBJ2-7; D perhaps matches TRBD2 (6 bases). CDR1 and CDR2 (germline): SGHVS, FNYEAQ. Trimming cost V 6 bases and J 3 bases, with 12 bases left between them. The CDR3 spans 13 residues. This chain's CDR3 is CASSPGVGYEQYF. The DNA of the CDR3 is TGTGCCAGCAGTCCGGGGGTGGGCTACGAGCAGTACTTC.

This clone was seen a handful of times. The V gene is TRBV27, the J gene TRBJ1-2; possibly TRBD1 for D (6 bases). The germline CDR1 and CDR2 sequences are MNHEY and SMNVEV (reference sequence). Trimming stripped 5 bases from V and 3 bases from J, with 13 bases between. This CDR3 is built from 14 residues. CDR3 in amino acids: CASSVQGSDYGYTF. The CDR3 DNA sequence: TGTGCCAGCAGTGTTCAGGGGTCGGACTATGGCTACACCTTC.

This chain uses TRBV5-6 with TRBJ2-7; D not certain. V gave up 1 base and J gave up 6 bases, with 8 bases separating them. CDR1 and CDR2 from the germline V gene are SGHDT and YYEEEE. The CDR3 is 12 amino acids. The CDR3 DNA sequence: TGTGCCAGCAGCTTGTTAGGGTCCGAGCAGTACTTC. This gives the protein CASSLLGSEQYF. Filled out from reference TRBV5-6 and TRBJ2-7, the complete variable domain reads DAGVTQSPTHLIKTRGQQVTLRCSPKSGHDTVSWYQQALGQGPQFIFQYYEEEERQRGNFPDRFSGHQFPNYSSELNVNALLLGDSALYLCASSLLGSEQYFGPGTRLTVT.

This chain connects TRBV5-4 to TRBJ1-2; no clear D. Germline CDR1 is SGHNT and CDR2 is YYREEE (reference sequence). This CDR3 is built from 12 residues. V lost 4 bases and J 5 bases, leaving 9 bases between the germline ends. The CDR3 DNA reads as TGTGCCAGCAGCGCGGGTACTTATGGCTACACCTTC. It is translated as CASSAGTYGYTF.

This clone was detected a few times. This chain connects TRBV4-3 to TRBJ2-6, with TRBD1 matching over 8 bases. Germline CDR1 LGHNA, CDR2 YSLEER. The CDR3 is made up of 19 amino acids. Unmatched junction bases numbered 8, after V lost 0 bases and J lost 1 base. The CDR3 here is CASSQDRQGAYSGANVLTF. CDR3 DNA: TGCGCCAGCAGCCAAGATCGGCAGGGGGCTTATTCTGGGGCCAACGTCCTGACTTTC.

This chain uses TRBV9 with TRBJ2-3; 16 bases line up with TRBD2. The CDR3 has 18 amino acids. With 4 bases clipped from V and 3 bases from J, the junction kept 8 bases outside the gene matches. Looked up from germline, CDR1 is SGDLS and CDR2 is YYNGEE. CDR3 DNA: TGTGCCAGCAGCCCCCGAGGGACTAGCGGGAGGGGTACAGATACGCAGTATTTT. Protein sequence: CASSPRGTSGRGTDTQYF.

This clone was seen a few times. V usage is TRBV4-3 and J usage is TRBJ1-2; D unresolved. The germline V and J ends were trimmed by 0 bases and 0 bases, with 8 bases remaining between them. Looked up from germline, CDR1 is LGHNA and CDR2 is YSLEER. CDR3 length: 15 residues. CDR3 amino acids: CASSQELGSNYGYTF. The CDR3 DNA reads TGCGCCAGCAGCCAAGAGCTCGGATCTAACTATGGCTACACCTTC.

The chain is built from TRBV28 and TRBJ2-4, with 8 nucleotides matching TRBD1. The CDR3 extends over 17 amino acids. V shed 6 bases and J 0 bases; nucleotides not matched to a gene: 10. Germline V lookup: CDR1 MDHEN, CDR2 SYDVKM. The CDR3 nucleotides are TGTGCCAGCAGATCGCCTCGTGGACAGGGAGCCAAAAACATTCAGTACTTC. Residues: CASRSPRGQGAKNIQYF.